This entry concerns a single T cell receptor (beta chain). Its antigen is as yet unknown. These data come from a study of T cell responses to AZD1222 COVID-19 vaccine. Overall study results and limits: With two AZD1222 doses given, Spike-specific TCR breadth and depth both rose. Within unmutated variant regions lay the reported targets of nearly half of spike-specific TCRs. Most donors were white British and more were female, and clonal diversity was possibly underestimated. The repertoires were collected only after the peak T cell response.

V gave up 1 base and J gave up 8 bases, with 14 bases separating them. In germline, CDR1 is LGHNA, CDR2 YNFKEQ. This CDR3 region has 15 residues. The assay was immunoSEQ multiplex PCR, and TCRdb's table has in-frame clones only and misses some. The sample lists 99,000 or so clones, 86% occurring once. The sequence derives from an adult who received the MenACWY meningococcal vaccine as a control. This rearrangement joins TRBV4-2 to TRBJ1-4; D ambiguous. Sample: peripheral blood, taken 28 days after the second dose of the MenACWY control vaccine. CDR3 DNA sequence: TGTGCCAGCAGCCAAGTAAGATCGGTAGGAGAAAAACTGTTTTTT. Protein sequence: CASSQVRSVGEKLFF.